These 8 T cell receptor beta chains share one sample of origin, sequenced in a study of identical twins. TCRdb itself ran the 5' RACE reads through MiXCR, one entry per CDR3 protein. The sample contains about 720,000 distinct CDR3 sequences, 8.5% to 9.5% of which appear only once. The same specimen was also included in a second study, on yellow fever vaccine responses in identical twins.

Specimen: PBMCs. The source is a woman younger than 35 in good health.

This chain joins TRBV20-1 and TRBJ2-2, with D possibly being TRBD1 (6 bases). Trimming cost V 5 bases and J 4 bases, with 14 bases left between them. The CDR3 has 14 amino acids. The germline V gene has CDR1 DFQATT and CDR2 SNEGSKA (reference sequence). CDR3 DNA: TGCAGTGCTCTCACAGGGTCTGGCACCGGGGAGCTGTTTTTT. Its translation: CSALTGSGTGELFF.

The rearrangement links TRBV7-3 to TRBJ2-1, with 9 nucleotides matching TRBD2. Germline-derived CDR1 and CDR2 are SGHTA and FQGTGA. This CDR3 comprises 20 residues. The J segment lost 0 bases and the V segment lost 5 bases, leaving 17 bases of the junction unmatched. The CDR3 DNA is TGTGCCAGCAGCCCCAAAAGGCGGGGGATAGCGGGGGCCTCCTACAATGAGCAGTTCTTC. This codes for CASSPKRRGIAGASYNEQFF. Based on the CDR3 plus reference TRBV7-3 and TRBJ2-1, the full variable domain is GAGVSQTPSNKVTEKGKYVELRCDPISGHTALYWYRQSLGQGPEFLIYFQGTGAADDSGLPNDRFFAVRPEGSVSTLKIQRTERGDSAVYLCASSPKRRGIAGASYNEQFFGPGTRLTVL.

This clonotype has at least ten counts. This sequence joins TRBV12-3 or TRBV12-4 and TRBJ2-3; 7 bases map to TRBD1. J lost 2 bases, V lost 7 bases, and 9 bases had no gene match. This CDR3 has 15 residues. The CDR3: CASNPTGDPTDTQYF. In nucleotides, the CDR3 is TGTGCCAGCAACCCAACAGGGGACCCCACAGATACGCAGTATTTT.

In this sample, this clonotype turned up many times. The chain combines TRBV27 with TRBJ1-3; no definite D call. V lost 3 bases and J 1 base, leaving 4 bases between the germline ends. CDR3 size: 13 residues. Per germline, CDR1 MNHEY and CDR2 SMNVEV (reference sequence). The CDR3 spells CASSFRSGNTIYF. As DNA, the CDR3 is TGTGCCAGCAGTTTTAGATCTGGAAACACCATATATTTT.

The chain joins TRBV12-3 or TRBV12-4 to TRBJ2-7; a possible D gene is TRBD1 (5 bases). V dropped 7 bases and J dropped 2 bases, with 18 bases sitting between them. The CDR3 is made up of 15 amino acids. In DNA, the CDR3 is TGTGCCAGCATCCAAGGACACGTAGGCACCTACGAGCAGTACTTC. It yields the protein CASIQGHVGTYEQYF.

The CDR3 sequence is CASSPRAGPSTDTQYF. CDR3 sequence (DNA): TGTGCCAGCAGCCCGAGGGCAGGACCAAGCACAGATACGCAGTATTTT. The chain joins TRBV7-9 to TRBJ2-3, with a weak D call TRBD2 (5 bases). The germline V and J ends were trimmed by 5 bases and 0 bases, with 15 bases remaining between them. The germline V gene encodes CDR1 SEHNR and CDR2 FQNEAQ (reference sequence). The CDR3 totals 16 residues. The whole variable domain, filled in from reference TRBV7-9 and TRBJ2-3, reads DTGVSQNPRHKITKRGQNVTFRCDPISEHNRLYWYRQTLGQGPEFLTYFQNEAQLEKSRLLSDRFSAERPKGSFSTLEIQRTEQGDSAMYLCASSPRAGPSTDTQYFGPGTRLTVL.

This clonotype came up many times. The J gene is TRBJ2-7, the V gene TRBV10-3; 9 bases fit TRBD1. V lost 7 bases, J lost 2 bases, and 6 bases stayed unmatched. From germline, CDR1 is ENHRY and CDR2 SYGVKD. This CDR3 is built from 14 residues. Here the CDR3 DNA reads TGTGCCATCAAGCCCGGGACAGGGCCCTACGAGCAGTACTTC. It translates to CAIKPGTGPYEQYF.

This clonotype showed up just a few times. This CDR3 is CAAGGGVADTQYF. In DNA form, the CDR3 reads TGTGCCGCAGGGGGAGGTGTGGCAGATACGCAGTATTTT. The rearrangement joins TRBV27 to TRBJ2-3; possibly TRBD1 for D (7 bases). This CDR3 contains 13 residues. V was clipped by 11 bases and J by 4 bases, with 16 bases between them. The germline V gene has CDR1 MNHEY and CDR2 SMNVEV (reference sequence).